This TCR beta chain was obtained from a study of shared clonotypes between healthy human individuals. Study-wide context: For every donor, three CD4 naive, three CD4 memory, two CD8 naive and one CD8 memory plates were used. Study-level findings and limits: It was the non-shared clonotypes that had lower generation probabilities than clonotypes shared by all four donors. Around 5% of naive CD4 clonotypes were common to a few donors.

Remarks on this clone: Its specificity is unknown.

There are 15 residues in the CDR3. Trimming at V came to 3 bases and at J to 3 bases, leaving 3 bases not matched to a gene. CDR1 SGHAT and CDR2 FQNNGV come from the germline V gene. The naive CD8 fraction comprised CD45RO-negative cells positively selected for CCR7 and excluded terminally differentiated effector memory CD45RA+ cells. Adult Caucasians living in Nashville, Tennessee made up all of the donors. The assay was immunoSEQ multiplex PCR, and TCRdb's table has in-frame clones only and misses some. The data hold just over 2,000,000 clones, with less than 95% observed a single time. The sequence derives from a man aged 18-30 years in good health. Sequencing was done on a sample of naive CD8+ T cells sorted from blood. The rearrangement links TRBV11-2 to TRBJ1-2, with 11 bases lining up with TRBD1. The CDR3 sequence: CASSFGTGGYYGYTF. The CDR3 DNA sequence: TGTGCCAGCAGCTTTGGGACAGGGGGGTACTATGGCTACACCTTC.